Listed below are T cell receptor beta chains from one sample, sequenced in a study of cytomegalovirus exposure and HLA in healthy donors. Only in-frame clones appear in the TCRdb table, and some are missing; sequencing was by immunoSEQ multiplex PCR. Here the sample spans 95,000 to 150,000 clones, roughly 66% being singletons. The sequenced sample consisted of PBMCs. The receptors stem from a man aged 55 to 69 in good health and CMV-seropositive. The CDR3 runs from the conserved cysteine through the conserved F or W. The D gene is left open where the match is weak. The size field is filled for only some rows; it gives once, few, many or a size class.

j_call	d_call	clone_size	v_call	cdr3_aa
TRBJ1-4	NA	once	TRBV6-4	CARTKQAKDEKLFF
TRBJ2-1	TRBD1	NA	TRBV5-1	CASSLDPGQGYNEQFF
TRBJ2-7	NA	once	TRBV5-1	CASSLVGGSYEQYF
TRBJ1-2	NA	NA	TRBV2	CASSDRAGGRGYTF
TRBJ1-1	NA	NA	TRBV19	CASRPPAGENTEAFF
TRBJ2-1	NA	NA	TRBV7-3	CASSLYSGDYNEQFF
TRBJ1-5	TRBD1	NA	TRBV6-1	CASSEMGDSYQPQHF
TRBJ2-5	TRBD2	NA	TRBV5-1	CASSLGTSGEETQYF
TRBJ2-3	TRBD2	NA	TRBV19	CASSRGGASDTQYF
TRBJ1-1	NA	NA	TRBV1	CTSSQFGIQGDRQAFF
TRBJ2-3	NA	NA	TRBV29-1	CSVRQSTDTQYF
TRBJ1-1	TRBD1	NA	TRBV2	CASSETGSEAFF
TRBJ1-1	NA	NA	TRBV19	CASRLHPGTEAFF
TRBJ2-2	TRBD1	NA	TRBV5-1	CASSPWTGEPSNTGELFF
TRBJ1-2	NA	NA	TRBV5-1	CASSLDPDYGYTF
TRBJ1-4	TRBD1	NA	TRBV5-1	CASSLLGTGTEKLFF
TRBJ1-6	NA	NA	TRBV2	CASTLGRNSPLHF
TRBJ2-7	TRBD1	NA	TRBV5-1	CASSLEGGGYEQYF
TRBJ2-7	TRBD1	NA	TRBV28	CASSSGQMPYEQYF
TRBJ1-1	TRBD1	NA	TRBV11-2	CASSRQGIEAFF
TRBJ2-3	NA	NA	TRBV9	CASSSLPVPDTQYF
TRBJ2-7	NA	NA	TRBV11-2	CASSSDRNSYEQYF
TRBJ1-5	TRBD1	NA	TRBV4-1	CASGTGSRPQHF
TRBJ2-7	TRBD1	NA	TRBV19	CASSLPGTASEQYF
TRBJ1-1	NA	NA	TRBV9	CASSDDPWGDFEAFF
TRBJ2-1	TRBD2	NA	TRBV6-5	CASRPGLVTGHAQFF
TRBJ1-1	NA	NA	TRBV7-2	CASSLMDSYMNTEAFF
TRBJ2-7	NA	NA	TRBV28	CASSRRGANSRLYEQYF
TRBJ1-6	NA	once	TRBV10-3	CAIRSGVNSPLHF